This T cell receptor beta chain was retrieved from a study of cytomegalovirus exposure and HLA in healthy donors. Whole-study context: Of about 390 genotyped donors, around 80% grouped in the Caucasian-associated ancestry cluster.

Findings and limits, study-wide: The authors enumerated under 200 TCR beta chains as linked to cytomegalovirus. About 87% or about 30% of the time was how often most TCR beta V segments were productive, according to an earlier analysis.

Note on this clone: Its target is not known.

Primers: 60 Vbeta forward and 13 Jbeta reverse. The assay was immunoSEQ multiplex PCR, and TCRdb's table has in-frame clones only and misses some. Among under 150,000 clones, about four fifths were seen once, and the ten largest hold about 6.8%. Material: PBMCs. The TCR sequence derives from a woman aged 40 to 49 in good health and CMV-seropositive.

The CDR3 here is CASTERYNEQFF. As DNA, the CDR3 is TGTGCCAGCACTGAGCGGTACAATGAGCAGTTCTTC. The V gene is TRBV2, the J gene TRBJ2-1, with a weak D call TRBD2 (5 bases). The V gene's germline CDR1 is SNHLY and CDR2 FYNNEI. The CDR3 consists of 12 residues. Trimming pared 7 bases from V and 4 bases from J, leaving 8 bases between.